The clone carrying this T cell receptor (beta chain) was recorded many times. What it binds is unknown. This specimen belongs to a study of HIV-infected children after antiretroviral therapy interruption. Turning to the study itself: Children were on planned treatment interruption or continuous treatment. Interruption-arm samples span weeks 0, 12, interruption end (24 or 48), and about 3 years post-study.

General study findings and limits: Naive CD4+ sequences overlapped less between time points once interruption began.

The TCR library was built from RNA with a 3' RACE protocol and unique molecular identifiers. TCRdb processed the 3' RACE reads anew with MiXCR; each CDR3 protein has one entry. The data hold some 51,000 distinct CDR3 sequences, with around 4.5% observed a single time. Treatment indicated: PENTA 11 planned treatment interruption arm or continuous ART arm. At least 5 million viable PBMCs were required per cryopreserved sample. This CDR3 spans 17 amino acids. V trimming: 6 bases; J trimming: 7 bases; junction bases outside the gene matches: 10. Germline loops: CDR1 MDHEN, CDR2 SYDVKM. The chain links TRBV28 to TRBJ2-3, with 16 bases identical to TRBD2. This receptor was obtained from a pool of human donors with HIV. The source material was CD45RA+ CD4+ T cells from PBMCs, pooled from several time points, sampled from a donor given antiretroviral therapy, either interrupted or continuous. Documented subset: naive CD4+ CD45RA+ CD45RO- T cells. CDR3 sequence reads: CASSPGLAGGIPYTQYF. For the CDR3, the DNA is TGTGCCAGCAGCCCGGGACTAGCGGGGGGGATCCCGTATACGCAGTATTTT.